The 16 T cell receptor beta chains reported below all come from one sample, sequenced in a study of blood T cell repertoires in COVID-19. Generated by immunoSEQ multiplex PCR, the TCRdb table keeps only in-frame clones and is missing some. The data contain around 210,000 clones, 65% to 90% of them singletons. Input material: peripheral blood. The origin of the receptors is a man over 45 with COVID-19, enrolled during active disease.

The chain employs TRBV6-5 and TRBJ2-5; D is undetermined. Germline V gene lookup returns CDR1 MNHEY and CDR2 SVGAGI. V was clipped by 6 bases and J by 4 bases, with 15 bases between them. CDR3 length: 14 residues. The CDR3 sequence is CASSEVPMGETQYF. In DNA form, the CDR3 reads TGTGCCAGCAGCGAGGTTCCCATGGGAGAGACCCAGTACTTC.

In its sample, this clone was seen many times. J is TRBJ1-3 and V is TRBV25-1; D remains ambiguous. V was trimmed by 3 bases and J by 8 bases, leaving 11 bases between them. Looked up from germline, CDR1 is MGHDK and CDR2 is SYGVNS. The CDR3 has 13 amino acids. CDR3 in amino acids: CASSEGLGHTIYF. The CDR3 coding sequence is TGTGCCAGCAGTGAGGGTCTGGGCCACACCATATATTTT.

V gene TRBV5-4 combines with J gene TRBJ2-7, with 11 bases aligning to TRBD2. The germline gives CDR1 SGHNT, CDR2 YYREEE (reference sequence). This CDR3 has 17 amino acids. Trimming took 1 base from V and 4 from J; bases not matched to a gene: 10. The CDR3, as DNA: TGTGCCAGCAGCTTGAGGCTAGCGGGGGGCAATTTTTACGAGCAGTACTTC. Translated, it gives CASSLRLAGGNFYEQYF.

The V gene is TRBV5-1, the J gene TRBJ2-2; a weak D match, TRBD2 (5 bases). CDR1 is SGHRS, CDR2 YFSETQ, per germline. There are 15 residues in the CDR3. V lost 6 bases to trimming and J lost 4 bases, with 16 bases between them. For the CDR3, the DNA is TGCGCCAGCAACAAGGGTGTTCGGGGCACCGGGGAGCTGTTTTTT. As protein: CASNKGVRGTGELFF.

V is TRBV28 and J is TRBJ2-7; D may be TRBD1 (6 bases). The CDR3 spans 14 residues. CDR1 and CDR2 (germline): MDHEN, SYDVKM. V lost 6 bases and J lost 3, with 15 bases in between. CDR3 coding DNA: TGTGCCAGCAGGCTTGGCGGACAGTTCTACGAGCAGTACTTC. Its translation: CASRLGGQFYEQYF.

This chain uses TRBV2 with TRBJ2-5; 7 nucleotides align to TRBD1. The CDR3 is made up of 12 amino acids. Germline V gene data show CDR1 as SNHLY and CDR2 as FYNNEI. The junction had 0 bases not matched to a gene; V was cut back by 3 bases and J by 5 bases. CDR3 coding DNA: TGTGCCAGCAGTGAGGACAGGGAGACCCAGTACTTC. This sequence encodes CASSEDRETQYF.

This sequence joins TRBV29-1 and TRBJ2-1, with TRBD1 matching 10 bases. The CDR3 is made up of 15 amino acids. Germline CDR1 and CDR2: SQVTM and ANQGSEA. V lost 0 bases to trimming and J lost 4 bases; unmatched junction nucleotides: 3. The CDR3 sequence: CSVEEDRGRYNEQFF. The CDR3 DNA sequence: TGCAGCGTTGAAGAGGACAGGGGGAGGTACAATGAGCAGTTCTTC.

This chain uses TRBV6-1 with TRBJ1-2; D gene ambiguous. Per germline, CDR1 MNHNS and CDR2 SASEGT. V was cut by 2 bases and J by 0 bases, with 7 bases left in between. This CDR3 has 14 amino acids. The DNA of the CDR3 is TGTGCCAGCAGTGAAATGGCAGCTAACTATGGCTACACCTTC. This codes for CASSEMAANYGYTF.

The chain is built from TRBV28 and TRBJ1-1, with unresolved D. Trimming took 7 bases from V and 2 from J, leaving 14 bases between them. The germline CDR1 and CDR2 sequences are MDHEN and SYDVKM. The CDR3 is 14 residues long. The CDR3 region is CASTLRQTNTEAFF. CDR3 in DNA: TGTGCCAGCACCCTCAGGCAGACAAACACTGAAGCTTTCTTT.

V usage is TRBV18 and J usage is TRBJ1-1; no firm D call. Per germline, CDR1 KGHSH and CDR2 LQKENI. V dropped 2 bases and J dropped 5 bases, with 12 bases sitting between them. The CDR3 is 14 amino acids. The DNA of the CDR3 is TGTGCCAGCTCACCAGTTACCTCGGGAACTGAAGCTTTCTTT. It translates to CASSPVTSGTEAFF.

The chain combines TRBV5-8 with TRBJ1-4; 7 bases align to TRBD1. This CDR3 region has 15 residues. The junction had 6 bases not matched to a gene; V was cut back by 4 bases and J by 3 bases. The germline V gene has CDR1 SGHTS and CDR2 YDEGEE. CDR3 residues: CASSDRQGANEKLFF. The CDR3 DNA is TGTGCCAGCAGCGATCGACAGGGAGCTAATGAAAAACTGTTTTTT.

The table lists this clone with a count of one. The V gene is TRBV5-1, the J gene TRBJ1-1, with 7 bases identical to TRBD1. CDR1 is SGHRS and CDR2 is YFSETQ in the germline V gene. J gave up 1 base and V 1 base, and 4 bases lay outside the gene matches. The CDR3 covers 15 residues. Here the CDR3 reads CASSLPTGKNTEAFF. CDR3 nucleotides: TGCGCCAGCAGCTTGCCGACAGGGAAGAACACTGAAGCTTTCTTT.

The rearrangement joins TRBV6-2 or TRBV6-3 to TRBJ2-1; D might be TRBD1 (5 bases). This CDR3 region has 13 residues. Deletions cut 0 bases from V and 9 bases from J, with 9 bases between. Germline CDR1 is MNHEY and CDR2 is SVGEGT. The CDR3 reads CASSYSRQTEQFF. As DNA, the CDR3 is TGTGCCAGCAGTTACTCAAGACAGACTGAGCAGTTCTTC.

The J gene is TRBJ2-7, the V gene TRBV2, with D maybe TRBD2 (5 bases). CDR3 size: 11 residues. Trimming took off 5 bases at V and 7 bases at J, with 9 bases between the two ends. Germline assignment: CDR1 SNHLY and CDR2 FYNNEI. The CDR3 DNA sequence: TGTGCCAGCAGTCCCCGGGAAGAGCAGTACTTC. Encoded protein: CASSPREEQYF.

This CDR3 reads CASSLGQVPEKLFF. CDR3 coding DNA: TGTGCCAGCAGCTTAGGACAGGTCCCTGAAAAACTGTTTTTT. The chain combines TRBV7-2 with TRBJ1-4, with a tentative D call TRBD1 (6 bases). V shed 1 base and J shed 7 bases, with 10 bases lying between them. CDR3 length: 14 amino acids. Germline V CDR1 and CDR2: SGHTA, FQGNSA.

V is TRBV19 and J is TRBJ2-3; 12 bases map to TRBD2. Trimming took 3 bases from V and 1 from J; bases not matched to a gene: 8. The CDR3 is 18 residues long. Germline-derived CDR1 and CDR2 are LNHDA and SQIVND (reference sequence). The DNA of the CDR3 is TGTGCCAGTAGTATTAGTCTAGCGGGGGGGCCGGGCACAGATACGCAGTATTTT. Its translation is CASSISLAGGPGTDTQYF.